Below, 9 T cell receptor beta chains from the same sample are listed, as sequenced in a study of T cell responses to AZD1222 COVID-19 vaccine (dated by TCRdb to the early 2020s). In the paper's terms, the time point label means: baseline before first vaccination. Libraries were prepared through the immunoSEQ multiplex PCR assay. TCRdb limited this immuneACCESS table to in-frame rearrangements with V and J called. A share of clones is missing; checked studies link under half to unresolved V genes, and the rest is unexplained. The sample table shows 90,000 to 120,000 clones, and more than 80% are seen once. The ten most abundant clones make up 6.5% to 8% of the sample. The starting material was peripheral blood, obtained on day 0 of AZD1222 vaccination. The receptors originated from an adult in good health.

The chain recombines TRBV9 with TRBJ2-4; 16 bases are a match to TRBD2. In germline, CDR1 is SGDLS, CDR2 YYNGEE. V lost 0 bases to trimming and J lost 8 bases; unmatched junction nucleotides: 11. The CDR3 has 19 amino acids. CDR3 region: CASSVAPGGTSGREDIQYF. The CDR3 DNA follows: TGTGCCAGCAGCGTAGCCCCGGGGGGGACTAGCGGGAGGGAGGACATTCAGTACTTC.

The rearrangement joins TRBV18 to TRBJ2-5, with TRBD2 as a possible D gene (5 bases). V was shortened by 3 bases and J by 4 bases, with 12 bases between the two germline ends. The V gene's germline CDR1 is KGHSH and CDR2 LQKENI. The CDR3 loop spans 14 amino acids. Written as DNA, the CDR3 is TGTGCCAGCTCACCTCAGCAAGGAGGAGAGACCCAGTACTTC. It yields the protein CASSPQQGGETQYF. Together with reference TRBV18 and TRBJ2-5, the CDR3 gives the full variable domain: NAGVMQNPRHLVRRRGQEARLRCSPMKGHSHVYWYRQLPEEGLKFMVYLQKENIIDESGMPKERFSAEFPKEGPSILRIQQVVRGDSAAYFCASSPQQGGETQYFGPGTRLLVL.

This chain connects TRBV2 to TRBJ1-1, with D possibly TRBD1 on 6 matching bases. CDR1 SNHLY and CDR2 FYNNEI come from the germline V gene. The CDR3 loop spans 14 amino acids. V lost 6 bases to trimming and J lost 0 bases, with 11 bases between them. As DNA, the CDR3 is TGTGCCAGCAGGGGGGACATCATGAACACTGAAGCTTTCTTT. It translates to CASRGDIMNTEAFF.

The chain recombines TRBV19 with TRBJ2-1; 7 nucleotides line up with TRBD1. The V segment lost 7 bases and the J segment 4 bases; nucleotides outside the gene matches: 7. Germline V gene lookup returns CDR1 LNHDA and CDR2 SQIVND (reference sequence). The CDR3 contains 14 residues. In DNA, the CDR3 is TGTGCCAGTAATCGCAGGGGGAGTTACAATGAGCAGTTCTTC. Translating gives CASNRRGSYNEQFF. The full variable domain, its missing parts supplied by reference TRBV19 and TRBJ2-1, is DGGITQSPKYLFRKEGQNVTLSCEQNLNHDAMYWYRQDPGQGLRLIYYSQIVNDFQKGDIAEGYSVSREKKESFPLTVTSAQKNPTAFYLCASNRRGSYNEQFFGPGTRLTVL.

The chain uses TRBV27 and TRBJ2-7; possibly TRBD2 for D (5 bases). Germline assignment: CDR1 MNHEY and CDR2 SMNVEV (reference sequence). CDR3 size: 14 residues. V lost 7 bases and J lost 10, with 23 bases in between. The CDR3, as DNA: TGTGCCAGCACCCTAAACTTTGGAGGACGGGATCAGTACTTC. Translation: CASTLNFGGRDQYF.

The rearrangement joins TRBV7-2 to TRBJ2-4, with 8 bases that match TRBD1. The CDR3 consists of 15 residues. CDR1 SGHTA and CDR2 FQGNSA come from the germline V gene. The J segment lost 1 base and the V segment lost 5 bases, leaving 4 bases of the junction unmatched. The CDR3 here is CASSPRDRAKNIQYF. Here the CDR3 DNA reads TGTGCCAGCAGCCCAAGGGACAGGGCCAAAAACATTCAGTACTTC.

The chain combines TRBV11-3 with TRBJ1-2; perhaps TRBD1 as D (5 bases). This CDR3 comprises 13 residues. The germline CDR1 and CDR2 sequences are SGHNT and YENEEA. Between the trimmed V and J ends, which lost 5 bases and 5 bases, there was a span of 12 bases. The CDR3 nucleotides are TGTGCCAGCAGCCCGGGGCTGACATATGGCTACACCTTC. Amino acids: CASSPGLTYGYTF.

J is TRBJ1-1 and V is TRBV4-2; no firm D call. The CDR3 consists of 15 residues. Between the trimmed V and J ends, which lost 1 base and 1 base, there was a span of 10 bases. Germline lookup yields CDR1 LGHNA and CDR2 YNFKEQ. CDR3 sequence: CASSQGERGNTEAFF. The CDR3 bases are TGTGCCAGCAGCCAAGGGGAGCGGGGGAACACTGAAGCTTTCTTT.

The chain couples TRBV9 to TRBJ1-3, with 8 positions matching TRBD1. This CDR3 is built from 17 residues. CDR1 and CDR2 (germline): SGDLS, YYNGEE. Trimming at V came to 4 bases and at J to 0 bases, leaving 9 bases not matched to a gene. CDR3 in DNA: TGTGCCAGCAGCACGCGGACAGGGCAGAACTCTGGAAACACCATATATTTT. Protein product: CASSTRTGQNSGNTIYF. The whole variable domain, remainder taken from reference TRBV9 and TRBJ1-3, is DSGVTQTPKHLITATGQRVTLRCSPRSGDLSVYWYQQSLDQGLQFLIQYYNGEERAKGNILERFSAQQFPDLHSELNLSSLELGDSALYFCASSTRTGQNSGNTIYFGEGSWLTVV.